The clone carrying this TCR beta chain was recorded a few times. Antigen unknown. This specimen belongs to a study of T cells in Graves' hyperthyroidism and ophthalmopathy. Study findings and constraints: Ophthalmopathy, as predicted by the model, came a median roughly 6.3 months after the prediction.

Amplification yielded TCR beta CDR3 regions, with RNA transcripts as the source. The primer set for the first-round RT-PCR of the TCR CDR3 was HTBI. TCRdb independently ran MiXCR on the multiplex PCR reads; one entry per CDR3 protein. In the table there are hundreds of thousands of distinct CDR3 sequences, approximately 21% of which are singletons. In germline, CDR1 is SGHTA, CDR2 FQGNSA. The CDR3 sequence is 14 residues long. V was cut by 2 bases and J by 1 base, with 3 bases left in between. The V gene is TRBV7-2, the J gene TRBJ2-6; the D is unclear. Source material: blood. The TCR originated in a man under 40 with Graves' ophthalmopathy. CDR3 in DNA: TGTGCCAGCAGCTTAAGTTCTGGGGCCAACGTCCTGACTTTC. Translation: CASSLSSGANVLTF.